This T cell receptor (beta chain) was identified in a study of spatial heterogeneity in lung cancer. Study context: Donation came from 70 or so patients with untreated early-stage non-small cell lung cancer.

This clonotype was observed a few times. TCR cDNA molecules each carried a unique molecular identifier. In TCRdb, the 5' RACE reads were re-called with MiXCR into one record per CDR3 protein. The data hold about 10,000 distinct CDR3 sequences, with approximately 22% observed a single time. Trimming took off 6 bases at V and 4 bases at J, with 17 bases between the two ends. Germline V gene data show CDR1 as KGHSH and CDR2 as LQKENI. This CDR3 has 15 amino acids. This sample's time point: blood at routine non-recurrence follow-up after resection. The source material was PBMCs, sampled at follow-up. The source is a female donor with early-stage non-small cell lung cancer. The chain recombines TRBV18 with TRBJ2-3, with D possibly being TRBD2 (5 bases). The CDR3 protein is CASSTGSGEADTQYF. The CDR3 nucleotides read TGTGCCAGCTCCACGGGGAGTGGAGAAGCAGATACGCAGTATTTT.